The 25 T cell receptor beta chains below come from one sample, sequenced in a study of spatial heterogeneity in lung cancer. Points from the study as a whole: Tumoral mutation counts were tracked by counts of expanded intratumoral alpha and beta TCRs.

Sample time point: sample taken at primary tumor resection. These receptors have no identified antigens. TCRdb analysed the 5' RACE reads with MiXCR anew, one entry per CDR3 protein. The profile shows around 8,800 distinct CDR3 sequences, 4.5% to 5% of them singletons. The specimen was lung tumor tissue, collected at surgery. The receptors were sampled from a female donor with early-stage non-small cell lung cancer.

There are many counts of this clonotype. The chain combines TRBV30 with TRBJ2-7; D is perhaps TRBD2 (6 bases). V gave up 2 bases and J gave up 0 bases, with 14 bases separating them. The CDR3 has 15 amino acids. Germline V lookup: CDR1 GTSNPN, CDR2 SVGIG (reference sequence). Here the CDR3 reads CAWSRDSPSSYEQYF. The CDR3 DNA reads TGTGCCTGGAGTCGGGACTCCCCCAGCTCCTACGAGCAGTACTTC.

By its share, this clonotype is medium-sized. The rearrangement uses TRBV7-3 and TRBJ2-1; no firm D call. Germline-derived CDR1 and CDR2 are SGHTA and FQGTGA. The CDR3 sequence is 16 residues long. Trimming took off 1 base at V and 4 bases at J, with 14 bases between the two ends. This CDR3 reads CASSLNGLGIYNEQFF. CDR3 sequence (DNA): TGTGCCAGCAGCTTAAACGGCTTGGGCATTTACAATGAGCAGTTCTTC.

This clonotype was seen a few times. One junction end disagrees with the germline gene, perhaps due to a read error. This rearrangement joins TRBV5-5 to TRBJ2-1; 8 bases map to TRBD2. This CDR3 is 12 amino acids long. Germline assignment: CDR1 SGHKS and CDR2 YYEKEE (reference sequence). CDR3 region: CVSSLREVEQFF. DNA for the CDR3: TGTGTCAGCAGCTTGCGGGAGGTGGAGCAGTTCTTC.

In this sample, this clonotype turned up many times. V usage is TRBV19 and J usage is TRBJ1-2; TRBD1 matches 10 bases. This CDR3 is built from 17 residues. The V and J ends lost 4 bases and 8 bases, in that order; junction bases with no gene match: 16. The germline V gene encodes CDR1 LNHDA and CDR2 SQIVND (reference sequence). This CDR3 reads CASSTTRDRGLWRGYTF. CDR3 nucleotides: TGTGCCAGTAGTACAACCCGGGACAGGGGACTTTGGAGAGGCTACACCTTC.

This clonotype occurred many times. The chain is built from TRBV6-5 and TRBJ2-5; TRBD1 is a possible D gene (6 bases). This CDR3 has 15 residues. Germline CDR1 reads MNHEY; CDR2 reads SVGAGI. Trimming took off 3 bases at V and 5 bases at J, with 16 bases between the two ends. CDR3 in DNA: TGTGCCAGCAGTTATACAGGGAACTGGGGGGAGACCCAGTACTTC. This gives the protein CASSYTGNWGETQYF.

The rearrangement joins TRBV15 to TRBJ2-3, with 8 bases matching TRBD2. The ends lost 4 bases at V and 6 bases at J; junction bases unmatched: 6. This CDR3 has 14 amino acids. Germline-derived CDR1 and CDR2 are LNHNV and YYDKDF (reference sequence). The CDR3 protein is CATSTGTSGDTQYF. CDR3 sequence (DNA): TGTGCCACCAGCACTGGGACTAGTGGGGATACGCAGTATTTT.

This clonotype was recorded at least ten times. V and J are TRBV12-3 or TRBV12-4 and TRBJ2-5; TRBD2 matches 12 bases. The CDR3 is 21 residues long. Trimming took 0 bases from V and 0 from J; bases not matched to a gene: 14. CDR3 residues: CASSLARGLAGFKSYQETQYF. The CDR3 coding sequence is TGTGCCAGCAGTTTAGCGCGGGGACTAGCGGGCTTTAAATCCTACCAAGAGACCCAGTACTTC.

In its sample, this clonotype was seen many times. The V gene is TRBV2, the J gene TRBJ2-5; D not certain. This CDR3 region has 14 residues. The V end was cut by 4 bases, the J end by 2 bases, with 11 bases between. Per germline, CDR1 SNHLY and CDR2 FYNNEI. The CDR3 DNA follows: TGTGCCAGCAGTGCCCCCGCCGGGCAAGAGACCCAGTACTTC. Its translation: CASSAPAGQETQYF.

In its sample, this clonotype was seen many times. This chain joins TRBV12-3 or TRBV12-4 and TRBJ2-5, with a tentative D call TRBD2 (6 bases). CDR3 length equals 13 residues. V dropped 3 bases and J dropped 5 bases, with 10 bases sitting between them. CDR3 nucleotide sequence: TGTGCCAGCAGTTTCTCCGGGAGCGAGACCCAGTACTTC. This encodes CASSFSGSETQYF.

This clonotype appeared many times. The rearrangement uses TRBV20-1 and TRBJ1-5, with D possibly TRBD1 on 5 matching bases. Trimming took 5 bases from V and 5 from J, leaving 16 bases between them. Germline CDR1 and CDR2: DFQATT and SNEGSKA (reference sequence). The CDR3 contains 14 residues. This CDR3 is CSAAYNGADQPQHF. The CDR3 DNA follows: TGCAGTGCTGCCTACAACGGGGCCGATCAGCCCCAGCATTTT.

This clonotype was counted at least ten times. V is TRBV11-2 and J is TRBJ2-7; maybe TRBD2 (6 bases). The length of the CDR3 is 14 residues. Trimming pared 5 bases from V and 1 base from J, leaving 12 bases between. Per the germline V gene, CDR1 is SGHAT and CDR2 is FQNNGV. The CDR3 reads CASSALRGSYEQYF. The DNA of the CDR3 is TGTGCCAGCAGCGCTCTCCGGGGGTCCTACGAGCAGTACTTC.

This clonotype is labeled medium-sized (0.01 to 0.1%). This chain joins TRBV7-9 and TRBJ2-2; D not certain. This CDR3 spans 17 amino acids. Germline V CDR1 and CDR2: SEHNR, FQNEAQ (reference sequence). With 2 bases removed from V and 1 base from J, the gap between germline ends came to 14 bases. CDR3 protein: CASSLPRTNRNTGELFF. The CDR3 DNA follows: TGTGCCAGCAGCTTACCCCGGACCAATAGGAACACCGGGGAGCTGTTTTTT.

This clonotype was seen many times. J is TRBJ1-1 and V is TRBV11-3; TRBD1 is a possible D gene (5 bases). V shed 5 bases and J shed 4 bases, with 11 bases lying between them. This CDR3 spans 13 amino acids. CDR1 and CDR2 from the germline V gene are SGHNT and YENEEA. The CDR3 sequence is CASSPEGITEAFF. The CDR3 DNA is TGTGCCAGCAGCCCCGAGGGGATCACTGAAGCTTTCTTT.

The rearrangement links TRBV5-6 to TRBJ1-5, with TRBD1 identical over 8 bases. Trimming took 2 bases from V and 7 from J; bases not matched to a gene: 11. The CDR3 covers 16 residues. CDR1 is SGHDT, CDR2 YYEEEE, per germline. CDR3 in amino acids: CASSFRGQGEEQPQHF. The DNA for the CDR3 is TGTGCCAGCAGCTTTAGAGGACAGGGAGAAGAACAGCCCCAGCATTTT.

This clonotype was counted ten times or more. CDR3 protein: CSARAAGANEQYF. CDR3 bases: TGCAGTGCTAGAGCGGCGGGGGCGAACGAGCAGTACTTC. The rearrangement links TRBV20-1 to TRBJ2-7; D may be TRBD2 (7 bases). Between the trimmed V and J ends, which lost 1 base and 5 bases, there was a span of 12 bases. Germline V CDR1 and CDR2: DFQATT, SNEGSKA (reference sequence). The CDR3 covers 13 residues.

This clonotype was found many times. The CDR3 bases are TGTGCCAGCAGCCAAGCGGGGACTAGCGGGCCTCTCTACGAGCAGTACTTC. Protein sequence: CASSQAGTSGPLYEQYF. This sequence joins TRBV4-2 and TRBJ2-7, with 12 bases matching TRBD2. The trim removed 1 base at V and 3 bases at J, leaving 7 bases unmatched. The germline gives CDR1 LGHNA, CDR2 YNFKEQ. This CDR3 comprises 17 residues.

This clonotype has at least ten counts. The rearrangement links TRBV2 to TRBJ2-5; the match to TRBD1 covers 7 bases. Germline CDR1 reads SNHLY; CDR2 reads FYNNEI. V gave up 4 bases and J gave up 5 bases; unmatched junction bases: 25. The CDR3 loop spans 20 amino acids. In nucleotides, the CDR3 is TGTGCCAGCAGTGCCCCGGACAGGCCCCAAAACATCTTCGGAACTGAGACCCAGTACTTC. As protein: CASSAPDRPQNIFGTETQYF.

This clonotype appeared a few times. This may arise from a read error, as a much more abundant clone is one base away. This chain connects TRBV29-1 to TRBJ1-2; D remains unclear. CDR3 size: 11 residues. Germline values: CDR1 SQVTM, CDR2 ANQGSEA. CDR3 coding DNA: TGCAGCGTTGTCCCGGCCTATGGCTACAACTTC. Translation: CSVVPAYGYNF.

Worth noting for this clonotype: A single base separates this from a much larger clone, so it may be a read error. V and J are TRBV28 and TRBJ1-1; D might be TRBD1 (5 bases). Looked up from germline, CDR1 is MDHEN and CDR2 is SYDVKM. The germline V and J ends were trimmed by 3 bases and 7 bases, with 15 bases remaining between them. The CDR3 has 14 amino acids. In DNA form, the CDR3 reads TGTGCCAGCAGTTTCGGGGCGGGAAGAATTGAAGCTTTCTTT. Amino acids: CASSFGAGRIEAFF.

This clonotype was observed at least ten times. V gene TRBV5-1 combines with J gene TRBJ2-7; TRBD2 agrees at 13 bases. V dropped 4 bases and J dropped 6; count of bases not matched to a gene: 10. The CDR3 extends over 16 amino acids. CDR1 is SGHRS and CDR2 is YFSETQ in the germline V gene. CDR3 sequence reads: CASSVRTSGSLGEQYF. The CDR3 nucleotides are TGCGCCAGCAGCGTCCGGACTAGCGGGAGTCTAGGCGAGCAGTACTTC.

Only a few counts were recorded for this clonotype. The rearrangement uses TRBV10-3 and TRBJ1-2; weak D call: TRBD1 (5 bases). V was cut by 4 bases and J by 3 bases, with 12 bases left in between. Germline lookup yields CDR1 ENHRY and CDR2 SYGVKD. The CDR3 loop spans 14 amino acids. DNA for the CDR3: TGTGCCATCAGTGGAGGGGAGAGGGACTATGGCTACACCTTC. Residues: CAISGGERDYGYTF.

In this sample, this clonotype is medium-sized. The chain couples TRBV27 to TRBJ2-2; TRBD2 is a possible D gene (6 bases). Germline V gene data show CDR1 as MNHEY and CDR2 as SMNVEV (reference sequence). Trimming took 2 bases from V and 7 from J, leaving 8 bases between them. The CDR3 consists of 13 residues. CDR3 DNA: TGTGCCAGCAGTTTACGGGGGTTCGGGGAGCTGTTTTTT. The encoded protein is CASSLRGFGELFF.

This clonotype is labeled as medium-sized (0.01 to 0.1%). The chain employs TRBV7-8 and TRBJ1-2; D is perhaps TRBD1 (6 bases). The germline V gene has CDR1 SGHVS and CDR2 FQNEAQ. The V end lost 7 bases, the J end lost 4 bases, and 19 bases lay between the germline ends. The CDR3 consists of 15 residues. CDR3 region: CASTLTGGVVYGYTF. For the CDR3, the DNA is TGTGCCAGCACTCTGACAGGCGGCGTCGTCTATGGCTACACCTTC.

This clonotype showed up many times. V is TRBV7-3 and J is TRBJ1-2; no clear D. Germline assignment: CDR1 SGHTA and CDR2 FQGTGA. The CDR3 is 13 amino acids. V was clipped by 1 base and J by 6 bases, with 9 bases between them. The CDR3, as DNA: TGTGCCAGCAGCTTAATCCCATCTGATGGCTACACCTTC. This sequence encodes CASSLIPSDGYTF.

This clonotype was counted many times. This chain connects TRBV29-1 to TRBJ1-1; D remains unclear. Germline CDR1 reads SQVTM; CDR2 reads ANQGSEA. This CDR3 comprises 12 residues. The V and J ends lost 5 bases and 4 bases respectively, with 11 bases between them. The CDR3 DNA reads as TGCAGCGTTCAGACGGTAGGCACTGAAGCTTTCTTT. Protein sequence: CSVQTVGTEAFF. Looking up the rest from reference TRBV29-1 and TRBJ1-1 gives the full variable domain: SAVISQKPSRDICQRGTSLTIQCQVDSQVTMMFWYRQQPGQSLTLIATANQGSEATYESGFVIDKFPISRPNLTFSTLTVSNMSPEDSSIYLCSVQTVGTEAFFGQGTRLTVV.